Below are 26 T cell receptor beta chains sequenced from a single sample in a study of identical twins. TCRdb called the 5' RACE reads again in MiXCR, with one record for every CDR3 protein. The sample yields around 18,000 distinct CDR3 sequences, nearly 70% seen once. The material sequenced was memory (CD45RO+) T cells sorted from blood. These receptor sequences come from a woman under 30 in good health. This table probably holds off-target reads from a library built for another chain.

The genes are TRBV21-1 and TRBJ2-1; the table names TRBD2, a call not compared with the DNA. TRBV21-1 is a pseudogene segment. The CDR3 loop spans 19 amino acids. CDR3 protein: CASSKAPAQGLAEKNEQFF. The CDR3 nucleotides are TGTGCCAGCAGCAAGGCCCCCGCCCAGGGACTAGCGGAAAAAAATGAGCAGTTCTTC.

The V call is TRBV10-3, the J call TRBJ2-1; D call uncertain. The CDR3 extends over 13 amino acids. Trimming pared 5 bases from V and 5 bases from J, leaving 10 bases between. Germline assignment: CDR1 ENHRY and CDR2 SYGVKD. CDR3 nucleotide sequence: TGTGCCATCAGTCGGACCAAGAACAATGAGCAGTTCTTC. Translating it yields CAISRTKNNEQFF.

This rearrangement joins TRBV20-1 to TRBJ2-4; D gene uncertain. Per the germline V gene, CDR1 is DFQATT and CDR2 is SNEGSKA (reference sequence). Trimming cost V 5 bases and J 6 bases, with 17 bases left between them. The CDR3 is 14 amino acids. CDR3 nucleotide sequence: TGCAGTGCTCCAGTTCCGGGCGGAGCAAACATTCAGTACTTC. This codes for CSAPVPGGANIQYF.

The genes are TRBV7-2 and TRBJ1-1; D gene ambiguous. V dropped 3 bases and J dropped 1 base, with 9 bases sitting between them. The CDR3 spans 14 residues. The germline gives CDR1 SGHTA, CDR2 FQGNSA. The CDR3 coding sequence is TGTGCCAGCAGCTTGGGAGTCTCGAACACTGAAGCTTTCTTT. This gives the protein CASSLGVSNTEAFF.

Details on this clonotype: The germline gene is not matched at one end of the junction; a read error may be the cause. The genes are TRBV19 and TRBJ2-1; a possible D gene is TRBD2 (6 bases). The CDR3 is made up of 13 amino acids. In germline, CDR1 is LNHDA, CDR2 SQIVND (reference sequence). The CDR3 protein is CAISSGSYNEQFF. CDR3 DNA: TGTGCCATTAGTAGCGGCTCCTACAATGAGCAGTTCTTC.

The chain uses TRBV30 and TRBJ1-1; a weak D match, TRBD1 (5 bases). The CDR3 sequence is 14 residues long. Germline V lookup: CDR1 GTSNPN, CDR2 SVGIG (reference sequence). The germline V and J ends were trimmed by 2 bases and 6 bases, with 16 bases remaining between them. Here the CDR3 reads CAWSMRGSLAEAFF. The CDR3 DNA follows: TGTGCCTGGAGTATGAGGGGTTCTCTCGCTGAAGCTTTCTTT.

This clonotype was seen only once. J is TRBJ1-4 and V is TRBV30; D is ambiguous. CDR1 GTSNPN and CDR2 SVGIG come from the germline V gene (reference sequence). Trimming removed 1 base from V and 8 bases from J, with 11 bases in between. There are 13 residues in the CDR3. Here the CDR3 reads CAWSGIFEEKLFF. As DNA, the CDR3 is TGTGCCTGGAGTGGGATATTTGAGGAAAAACTGTTTTTT. Based on the CDR3 plus reference TRBV30 and TRBJ1-4, the full variable domain is SQTIHQWPATLVQPVGSPLSLECTVEGTSNPNLYWYRQAAGRGLQLLFYSVGIGQISSEVPQNLSASRPQDRQFILSSKKLLLSDSGFYLCAWSGIFEEKLFFGSGTQLSVL.

The rearrangement uses TRBV19 and TRBJ2-7; 11 positions agree with TRBD2. The V segment lost 6 bases and the J segment 4 bases; nucleotides outside the gene matches: 8. There are 15 residues in the CDR3. Germline V gene data show CDR1 as LNHDA and CDR2 as SQIVND (reference sequence). In DNA, the CDR3 is TGTGCCAGTAGGGAAACTAGCGGGAGAGGGTACGAGCAGTACTTC. Translation gives CASRETSGRGYEQYF.

V and J are TRBV5-1 and TRBJ1-2; D is ambiguous. The CDR3 loop spans 14 amino acids. The germline V gene has CDR1 SGHRS and CDR2 YFSETQ. V lost 2 bases and J lost 8, with 16 bases in between. This chain's CDR3 is CASSLRRTAEGYTF. DNA of the CDR3: TGCGCCAGCAGCTTAAGGCGGACGGCGGAGGGCTACACCTTC.

This clonotype showed up just a few times. V usage is TRBV12-5 and J usage is TRBJ2-1; 8 bases align to TRBD2. The CDR3 covers 16 residues. J lost 1 base, V lost 0 bases, and 2 bases had no gene match. Germline CDR1 is LGHNT and CDR2 is FRNRAP. The CDR3: CASGLVAGVSYNEQFF. CDR3 DNA: TGTGCTAGTGGTTTGGTAGCGGGAGTTTCCTACAATGAGCAGTTCTTC.

This rearrangement joins TRBV19 to TRBJ2-1, with 8 bases matching TRBD1. The CDR3 has 14 amino acids. Trimming took 7 bases from V and 5 from J; bases not matched to a gene: 7. Per germline, CDR1 LNHDA and CDR2 SQIVND (reference sequence). CDR3 sequence reads: CASTGQGIHNEQFF. As DNA, the CDR3 is TGTGCCAGTACCGGACAGGGAATCCACAATGAGCAGTTCTTC.

This clonotype was counted only a few times. The chain carries TRBV20-1 and TRBJ2-5; TRBD2 matches 9 bases. V trimming: 5 bases; J trimming: 2 bases; junction bases outside the gene matches: 6. In germline, CDR1 is DFQATT, CDR2 SNEGSKA (reference sequence). The CDR3 runs to 14 residues. The CDR3 spells CSAETSGVQETQYF. The CDR3 nucleotides read TGCAGTGCTGAGACTAGCGGAGTACAAGAGACCCAGTACTTC.

This clonotype was detected only a few times. This rearrangement joins TRBV10-3 to TRBJ2-2; 9 bases fit TRBD1. In germline, CDR1 is ENHRY, CDR2 SYGVKD. There are 15 residues in the CDR3. V was clipped by 5 bases and J by 4 bases; unmatched bases: 5. CDR3 residues: CAISRDRDGTGELFF. The CDR3 DNA is TGTGCCATCAGTAGGGACAGGGACGGCACCGGGGAGCTGTTTTTT.

The DNA for the CDR3 is TGTGCCAGCAGCCGAAACTACGAGCAGTACTTC. This gives the protein CASSRNYEQYF. The J gene is TRBJ2-7, the V gene TRBV7-2; D ambiguous. Germline V lookup: CDR1 SGHTA, CDR2 FQGNSA. The V end was cut by 5 bases, the J end by 3 bases, with 5 bases between. The CDR3 has 11 amino acids.

The V call is TRBV10-3, the J call TRBJ2-1; 9 nucleotides match TRBD1. The germline V gene has CDR1 ENHRY and CDR2 SYGVKD. Unmatched junction bases numbered 14, after V lost 6 bases and J lost 8 bases. The CDR3 covers 16 residues. CDR3: CAISVGQDRGIHEQFF. The CDR3 DNA reads as TGTGCCATCAGCGTAGGTCAGGACAGGGGAATCCATGAGCAGTTCTTC.

This chain joins TRBV6-5 and TRBJ2-7; D is unresolved. The V gene lost 2 bases and the J gene lost 7 bases, with 15 bases spanning the gap. Germline V lookup: CDR1 MNHEY, CDR2 SVGAGI. CDR3 length: 14 amino acids. The CDR3 loop is CASSYKGLQREQYF. In DNA, the CDR3 is TGTGCCAGCAGTTACAAAGGTCTCCAGAGGGAGCAGTACTTC.

This sequence joins TRBV4-1 and TRBJ1-1, with D possibly being TRBD1 (5 bases). Germline CDR1 MGHRA, CDR2 YSYEKL. Trimming took off 3 bases at V and 0 bases at J, with 11 bases between the two ends. This CDR3 region has 15 residues. CDR3: CASSHTGSLNTEAFF. The CDR3 nucleotides are TGCGCCAGCAGCCACACAGGTAGCTTGAACACTGAAGCTTTCTTT.

The chain is built from TRBV18 and TRBJ2-7, with a weak D call TRBD1 (7 bases). Germline CDR1 KGHSH, CDR2 LQKENI. Trimming shortened V by 3 bases and J by 0 bases, and 12 bases separated the two germline ends. This CDR3 comprises 15 residues. This CDR3 reads CASSPRRDSSYEQYF. The CDR3 bases are TGTGCCAGCTCACCTAGGAGGGACAGCTCCTACGAGCAGTACTTC.

The rearrangement uses TRBV20-1 and TRBJ2-5, with unresolved D. The CDR3 runs 12 residues. Trimming pared 3 bases from V and 5 bases from J, leaving 10 bases between. Germline V gene data show CDR1 as DFQATT and CDR2 as SNEGSKA (reference sequence). CDR3 protein: CSARIAPETQYF. The CDR3 DNA reads as TGCAGTGCTAGGATAGCACCGGAGACCCAGTACTTC.

By share, this clonotype counts as medium-sized. This chain uses TRBV2 with TRBJ2-3; 11 positions match TRBD2. CDR3 length: 14 amino acids. Germline CDR1 and CDR2: SNHLY and FYNNEI. V gave up 6 bases and J gave up 3 bases; unmatched junction bases: 2. Written as DNA, the CDR3 is TGTGCCAGCAGACGGACTAGCGGGACAGATACGCAGTATTTT. It yields the protein CASRRTSGTDTQYF.

The V gene is TRBV30, the J gene TRBJ1-1; 7 nucleotides match TRBD1. CDR3 size: 13 residues. V lost 3 bases and J lost 3; bases outside the gene matches: 4. The germline gives CDR1 GTSNPN, CDR2 SVGIG (reference sequence). The CDR3 DNA follows: TGTGCCTGGAGGCGAGGACAGGACACTGAAGCTTTCTTT. Translating gives CAWRRGQDTEAFF. The variable domain in full, with the rest retrieved from reference TRBV30 and TRBJ1-1, is SQTIHQWPATLVQPVGSPLSLECTVEGTSNPNLYWYRQAAGRGLQLLFYSVGIGQISSEVPQNLSASRPQDRQFILSSKKLLLSDSGFYLCAWRRGQDTEAFFGQGTRLTVV.

The J gene is TRBJ2-3, the V gene TRBV29-1; D may be TRBD2 (6 bases). The germline CDR1 and CDR2 sequences are SQVTM and ANQGSEA. V was clipped by 2 bases and J by 5 bases, with 8 bases between them. CDR3 length: 12 amino acids. CDR3: CSVEWGGDTQYF. The CDR3 bases are TGCAGCGTTGAATGGGGAGGAGATACGCAGTATTTT.

The CDR3 nucleotides are TGTGCCAGTAGTCTCAGGGGACAGATTTACACAGATACGCAGTATTTT. Amino acid sequence: CASSLRGQIYTDTQYF. The J gene is TRBJ2-3, the V gene TRBV19; 7 bases are a match to TRBD1. In germline, CDR1 is LNHDA, CDR2 SQIVND (reference sequence). The CDR3 has 16 amino acids. Unmatched junction bases numbered 10, after V lost 5 bases and J lost 2 bases. Variable domain in full (rest from reference TRBV19 and TRBJ2-3): DGGITQSPKYLFRKEGQNVTLSCEQNLNHDAMYWYRQDPGQGLRLIYYSQIVNDFQKGDIAEGYSVSREKKESFPLTVTSAQKNPTAFYLCASSLRGQIYTDTQYFGPGTRLTVL.

The chain is built from TRBV7-2 and TRBJ2-7; D is ambiguous. There are 13 residues in the CDR3. Trimming took off 1 base at V and 2 bases at J, with 6 bases between the two ends. Germline assignment: CDR1 SGHTA and CDR2 FQGNSA. The DNA for the CDR3 is TGTGCCAGCAGCTTAGACGGCCCCTACGAGCAGTACTTC. This sequence encodes CASSLDGPYEQYF.

This clonotype was counted a few times. The chain recombines TRBV18 with TRBJ2-7; TRBD2 aligns across 11 bases. In germline, CDR1 is KGHSH, CDR2 LQKENI. J lost 8 bases, V lost 2 bases, and 11 bases had no gene match. CDR3 length equals 16 residues. The CDR3 DNA sequence: TGTGCCAGCTCACCATCACTAGCGGGAGTTAAGCGCAAGCAGTACTTC. Translating it yields CASSPSLAGVKRKQYF.

This clonotype was detected only a few times. This sequence joins TRBV29-1 and TRBJ2-3; a weak D match, TRBD1 (6 bases). Trimming left V 5 bases short and J 0 bases short, with 18 bases between. Germline V gives CDR1 SQVTM, CDR2 ANQGSEA. The CDR3 has 16 residues. The CDR3 protein is CSVTPWTDSSTDTQYF. In DNA form, the CDR3 reads TGCAGCGTTACACCATGGACGGACAGTAGCACAGATACGCAGTATTTT.